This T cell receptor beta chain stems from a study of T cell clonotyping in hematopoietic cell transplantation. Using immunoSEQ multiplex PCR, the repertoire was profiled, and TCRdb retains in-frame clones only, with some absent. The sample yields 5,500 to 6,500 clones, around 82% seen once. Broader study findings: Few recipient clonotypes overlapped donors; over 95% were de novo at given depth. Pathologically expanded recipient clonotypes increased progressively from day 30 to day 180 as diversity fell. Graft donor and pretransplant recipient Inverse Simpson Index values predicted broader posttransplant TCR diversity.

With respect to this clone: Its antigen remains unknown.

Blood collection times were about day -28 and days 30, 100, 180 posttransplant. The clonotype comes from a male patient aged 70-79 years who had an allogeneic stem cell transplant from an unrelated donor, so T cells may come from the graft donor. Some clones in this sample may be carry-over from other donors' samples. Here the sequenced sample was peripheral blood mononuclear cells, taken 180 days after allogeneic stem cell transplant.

The CDR3 sequence: CSAFRGTEAFF. Written as DNA, the CDR3 is TGCAGTGCTTTCCGGGGCACTGAAGCTTTCTTT. The chain is built from TRBV20-1 and TRBJ1-1; D remains unclear. In germline, CDR1 is DFQATT, CDR2 SNEGSKA (reference sequence). This CDR3 is built from 11 residues. The ends were cut back, 5 bases at V and 4 bases at J, with 8 bases in the middle.